Listed below are T cell receptor beta chains from one sample, sequenced in a study of post-analysis software for immune sequencing data. MiXCR was run by TCRdb on the PCR reads, yielding one entry per CDR3 protein. Of hundreds of thousands of distinct CDR3 sequences listed, roughly 45% are singletons. The sample was blood. The receptors derive from a girl aged 10 to 17 with multiple sclerosis. CDR3s include the opening cysteine and the closing phenylalanine or tryptophan. Each record gives: V gene, J gene, CDR3 protein.

>TRBV5-6|TRBJ1-1
CASSLDALKGAFF
>TRBV4-1|TRBJ1-5
CASSQTGLLNQPQHF
>TRBV11-2|TRBJ2-7
CASSLGGWGTSYEQYF
>TRBV7-9|TRBJ2-7
CASSLAAGEQYF
>TRBV7-9|TRBJ1-2
CASSLPGREPNYGYTF
>TRBV19|TRBJ2-5
CASAETSLQETQYF
>TRBV5-5|TRBJ1-2
CASSLNKYGDLGYTF
>TRBV5-1|TRBJ2-7
CASSYDREPQYF
>TRBV29-1|TRBJ2-5
CSVPEGSGAQYF
>TRBV15|TRBJ2-7
CATSRAGRGYYEQYF
>TRBV12-3/TRBV12-4|TRBJ1-5
CASSLEGSRQPQHF
>TRBV12-3/TRBV12-4|TRBJ2-1
CACSDNEQFF
>TRBV4-1|TRBJ2-5
CASSQLGLTQETQYF
>TRBV6-1|TRBJ2-7
CASGGVNEQYF
>TRBV24-1|TRBJ2-3
CATSEPQGGTDTQYF
>TRBV7-9|TRBJ2-3
CASSLLTVTSTDTQYF
>TRBV12-3/TRBV12-4|TRBJ2-3
CASSTARDTQYF
>TRBV12-3/TRBV12-4|TRBJ2-1
CASSSLEYPKPNGQFF
>TRBV5-1|TRBJ2-1
CASSLGTGSGEQFF
>TRBV29-1|TRBJ1-2
CSESTNYGYTF
>TRBV5-1|TRBJ2-1
CASSLAQGPENYNEQFF
>TRBV12-3/TRBV12-4|TRBJ1-2
CASKEGTGYTF
>TRBV10-3|TRBJ1-2
CAISGFEGKDGYTF
>TRBV3-1|TRBJ1-5
CASSEDPYSNQPQHF
>TRBV7-8|TRBJ2-7
CASSLGAGVTYEQYF
>TRBV12-3/TRBV12-4|TRBJ2-1
CASSFRIRGLAGRHGNEQFF
>TRBV5-1|TRBJ1-2
CASSLTIQGDYGYTF
>TRBV7-9|TRBJ2-7
CASSPSWTDSYEQYF
>TRBV11-3|TRBJ2-6
CASNMAGLSGANVRTF
>TRBV6-5|TRBJ1-1
CASSFLGGGVTEAFF
>TRBV20-1|TRBJ1-1
CSARGLDGDTEAFF
>TRBV20-1|TRBJ2-7
CSARVAGEQYF
>TRBV12-3/TRBV12-4|TRBJ1-5
CASSLRDRVIGNQPQHF
>TRBV29-1|TRBJ1-2
CSVGTRQSYGYTF
>TRBV4-1|TRBJ2-5
CASSQDIGLAGGQETQYF
>TRBV3-1|TRBJ2-5
CATYRQGGKTQYF
>TRBV20-1|TRBJ2-5
CSARWYRDRLYQETQYF
>TRBV20-1|TRBJ2-7
CSARTGNSYEQYF
>TRBV20-1|TRBJ2-7
CSAPGDFLPYEQYF
>TRBV12-3/TRBV12-4|TRBJ1-2
CASRADRGQGLGYTF
>TRBV9|TRBJ1-2
CASSGTGIYGYTF
>TRBV4-1|TRBJ1-2
CASSQAEGQRLYGYTF
>TRBV12-3/TRBV12-4|TRBJ2-1
CASRPYLGYNEQFF
>TRBV20-1|TRBJ2-5
CSAREGSGSVMETQYF
>TRBV29-1|TRBJ1-2
CSVESGIPNYGYTF
>TRBV14|TRBJ2-1
CASSQGRLAFNEQFF
>TRBV20-1|TRBJ1-5
CSANRGQDQPQHF
>TRBV12-3/TRBV12-4|.
CASSRDRGLETQYF
>TRBV5-1|TRBJ2-1
CASKPWTSAGHNEQFF
>TRBV3-1|TRBJ2-7
CASSYREGYEQYF
>TRBV29-1|TRBJ2-7
CSVEKAGGKTYEQYF
>TRBV28|.
CASSFSDRAYEQYF
>TRBV7-6|TRBJ1-1
CASSLSQNLNTEAFF
>TRBV6-5|TRBJ1-2
CATYVDYGYTF
>TRBV5-1|TRBJ2-7
CASSTLLGTGAYEQYF